A single sample gave rise to the 24 T cell receptor beta chains below, sequenced in a study of blood T cell repertoires in COVID-19 (TCRdb year 2020). To prepare the library, the immunoSEQ multiplex PCR assay was applied. TCRdb re-hosts the immuneACCESS table, in-frame sequences only. Its copies lack some clones; in the studies checked, an unresolved V gene accounts for under half of them, and the cause for the rest is not known. The sample yields some 150,000 clones; approximately 86% were counted once. Roughly 7% of the sample is held by the ten biggest clonotypes. The sequenced sample consisted of peripheral blood. Receptors originate from a woman aged 80 or over in a cohort sampled during active or convalescent COVID-19.

The chain joins TRBV5-6 to TRBJ2-3, with 13 bases matching TRBD2. CDR3 length: 16 residues. Germline V gene lookup returns CDR1 SGHDT and CDR2 YYEEEE. The V gene end was trimmed by 3 bases and the J gene end by 0 bases; junction bases not matched to a gene: 1. The CDR3 loop is CASSWGLAGSTDTQYF. The CDR3 coding sequence is TGTGCCAGCAGCTGGGGACTAGCGGGGAGCACAGATACGCAGTATTTT. Complete variable domain (other parts from reference TRBV5-6 and TRBJ2-3): DAGVTQSPTHLIKTRGQQVTLRCSPKSGHDTVSWYQQALGQGPQFIFQYYEEEERQRGNFPDRFSGHQFPNYSSELNVNALLLGDSALYLCASSWGLAGSTDTQYFGPGTRLTVL.

The V gene is TRBV7-2, the J gene TRBJ1-3; 7 nucleotides match TRBD1. This CDR3 is 19 amino acids long. V shed 5 bases and J 4 bases; nucleotides not matched to a gene: 20. CDR1 SGHTA and CDR2 FQGNSA come from the germline V gene. CDR3 protein: CASSAIRGVFLVRGNTIYF. The DNA of the CDR3 is TGTGCCAGCAGCGCCATCAGGGGGGTATTTTTAGTTAGAGGAAACACCATATATTTT.

Only a few counts were recorded for this clone. The chain carries TRBV19 and TRBJ1-1; 7 bases line up with TRBD1. Germline assignment: CDR1 LNHDA and CDR2 SQIVND (reference sequence). CDR3 size: 15 residues. After removal of 7 bases from V and 1 base from J, the junction contained 9 bases not matched to a gene. CDR3 region: CASTWDRASNTEAFF. The CDR3 DNA reads TGTGCCAGTACCTGGGACAGAGCTTCGAACACTGAAGCTTTCTTT.

V gene TRBV7-2 combines with J gene TRBJ1-2; TRBD1 is a possible D gene (6 bases). The V gene lost 2 bases and the J gene lost 8 bases, with 12 bases spanning the gap. This CDR3 region has 13 residues. Germline V CDR1 and CDR2: SGHTA, FQGNSA. CDR3 region: CASSLTVQGGYTF. The CDR3 nucleotides are TGTGCCAGCAGCTTAACGGTTCAGGGGGGCTACACCTTC. The entire variable domain, with the rest obtained from reference TRBV7-2 and TRBJ1-2, is as follows: GAGVSQSPSNKVTEKGKDVELRCDPISGHTALYWYRQSLGQGLEFLIYFQGNSAPDKSGLPSDRFSAERTGGSVSTLTIQRTQQEDSAVYLCASSLTVQGGYTFGSGTRLTVV.

The chain carries TRBV30 and TRBJ2-6; 7 bases are shared with TRBD1. Germline assignment: CDR1 GTSNPN and CDR2 SVGIG (reference sequence). V was clipped by 0 bases and J by 1 base; unmatched bases: 6. The CDR3 is 17 residues long. CDR3 coding DNA: TGTGCCTGGAGTGTACTGGGCAGGGGGTCTGGGGCCAACGTCCTGACTTTC. Translation: CAWSVLGRGSGANVLTF.

The V gene is TRBV29-1, the J gene TRBJ1-2; 9 positions agree with TRBD1. The length of the CDR3 is 15 residues. The germline gives CDR1 SQVTM, CDR2 ANQGSEA. V lost 0 bases and J lost 7; bases outside the gene matches: 9. The CDR3 nucleotides are TGCAGCGTTGAAGATGAGGGACAGGGTATTGGTGGCTACACCTTC. The encoded protein is CSVEDEGQGIGGYTF.

This clone was counted only a few times. The CDR3 loop is CASSPPGGKQFF. In DNA form, the CDR3 reads TGCGCCAGCAGCCCCCCTGGCGGGAAGCAGTTCTTC. The chain recombines TRBV4-1 with TRBJ2-1; TRBD2 is a possible D gene (6 bases). Germline-derived CDR1 and CDR2 are MGHRA and YSYEKL. The V end lost 4 bases, the J end lost 11 bases, and 12 bases lay between the germline ends. The CDR3 totals 12 residues.

This chain joins TRBV5-1 and TRBJ1-3; D possibly corresponds to TRBD1 (5 bases). V lost 4 bases and J lost 2, with 13 bases in between. The CDR3 consists of 15 residues. The germline CDR1 and CDR2 sequences are SGHRS and YFSETQ. Written as DNA, the CDR3 is TGCGCCAGCAGCACGGCGGGGGTAACTGGAAACACCATATATTTT. Its protein product is CASSTAGVTGNTIYF.

This chain connects TRBV6-5 to TRBJ2-2, with D possibly being TRBD2 (6 bases). Between the trimmed V and J ends, which lost 0 bases and 0 bases, there was a span of 8 bases. CDR1 and CDR2 from the germline V gene are MNHEY and SVGAGI. The CDR3 is 16 residues long. CDR3 residues: CASSYSGGTNTGELFF. Here the CDR3 DNA reads TGTGCCAGCAGTTACTCAGGCGGGACGAACACCGGGGAGCTGTTTTTT.

This chain uses TRBV7-2 with TRBJ2-7; D unresolved. Germline lookup yields CDR1 SGHTA and CDR2 FQGNSA. Trimming stripped 5 bases from V and 4 bases from J, with 9 bases between. CDR3 length: 12 amino acids. CDR3 sequence: CASSLNWYEQYF. In DNA, the CDR3 is TGTGCCAGCAGCCTTAACTGGTACGAGCAGTACTTC.

The V call is TRBV27, the J call TRBJ1-2, with D possibly being TRBD1 (5 bases). Trimming shortened V by 5 bases and J by 1 base, and 14 bases separated the two germline ends. There are 15 residues in the CDR3. Germline CDR1 and CDR2: MNHEY and SMNVEV (reference sequence). Here the CDR3 reads CASSRRQGFNYGYTF. The CDR3 bases are TGTGCCAGCAGTCGCCGCCAGGGCTTTAACTATGGCTACACCTTC.

V gene TRBV5-1 combines with J gene TRBJ2-2, with D uncertain. CDR1 is SGHRS and CDR2 is YFSETQ in the germline V gene. The CDR3 totals 16 residues. Trimming shortened V by 0 bases and J by 0 bases, and 9 bases separated the two germline ends. The DNA of the CDR3 is TGCGCCAGCAGCTTGGCCACACGGGCGAACACCGGGGAGCTGTTTTTT. It encodes CASSLATRANTGELFF.

This chain connects TRBV10-3 to TRBJ2-7; a weak D match, TRBD1 (5 bases). Between the trimmed V and J ends, which lost 3 bases and 0 bases, there was a span of 12 bases. The CDR3 is 15 amino acids. Per the germline V gene, CDR1 is ENHRY and CDR2 is SYGVKD. In DNA form, the CDR3 reads TGTGCCATCAGTGACTCTTCCAGGGTCTCCTACGAGCAGTACTTC. This translates into CAISDSSRVSYEQYF.

The chain joins TRBV4-1 to TRBJ2-4; unclear D gene. With 0 bases removed from V and 1 base from J, the gap between germline ends came to 7 bases. The CDR3 runs 15 residues. Germline CDR1 MGHRA, CDR2 YSYEKL. The CDR3, as DNA: TGCGCCAGCAGCCAAGACCACTTGGCCAAAAACATTCAGTACTTC. Residues: CASSQDHLAKNIQYF.

The J gene is TRBJ2-2, the V gene TRBV10-1; 9 bases match TRBD1. The germline V gene has CDR1 WNHNN and CDR2 SYGVQD (reference sequence). The CDR3 length is 15 residues. Losses at the gene ends were 5 bases for V and 5 bases for J; bases not matched to a gene: 6. Here the CDR3 reads CASSRQGTGTGELFF. The CDR3 nucleotides read TGCGCCAGCAGTCGGCAAGGGACAGGGACCGGGGAGCTGTTTTTT.

The CDR3 nucleotides are TGTGCCAGTTTTACCGGCAGGGGGAGCACTGAAGCTTTCTTT. Protein sequence: CASFTGRGSTEAFF. The chain uses TRBV7-9 and TRBJ1-1; 7 nucleotides line up with TRBD1. CDR3 length: 14 amino acids. Germline V CDR1 and CDR2: SEHNR, FQNEAQ (reference sequence). V lost 9 bases and J lost 4; bases outside the gene matches: 11.

The chain uses TRBV6-1 and TRBJ2-5; perhaps TRBD1 as D (5 bases). The CDR3 consists of 16 residues. V lost 2 bases to trimming and J lost 7 bases, with 20 bases between them. Germline CDR1 MNHNS, CDR2 SASEGT. CDR3 bases: TGTGCCAGCAGTGAAAGATCGCGTCAGCTTGGGGCGACCCAGTACTTC. Amino acids: CASSERSRQLGATQYF.

The chain joins TRBV15 to TRBJ2-2; 8 bases map to TRBD1. The trim removed 5 bases at V and 5 bases at J, leaving 7 bases unmatched. The germline V gene has CDR1 LNHNV and CDR2 YYDKDF (reference sequence). This CDR3 has 15 amino acids. The CDR3 region has the DNA TGTGCCACCAGCCCGGACAGGGAAGATACCGGGGAGCTGTTTTTT. This encodes CATSPDREDTGELFF. The entire variable domain, with the rest obtained from reference TRBV15 and TRBJ2-2, is as follows: DAMVIQNPRYQVTQFGKPVTLSCSQTLNHNVMYWYQQKSSQAPKLLFHYYDKDFNNEADTPDNFQSRRPNTSFCFLDIRSPGLGDTAMYLCATSPDREDTGELFFGEGSRLTVL.

This chain connects TRBV7-7 to TRBJ2-6; TRBD1 matches at 8 bases. Trimming took 5 bases from V and 4 from J; bases not matched to a gene: 13. CDR3 length: 18 amino acids. Per germline, CDR1 SSHAT and CDR2 FNYEAQ (reference sequence). The chain's CDR3 is CASSVGTGRLMGANVLTF. DNA for the CDR3: TGTGCCAGCAGCGTCGGGACAGGCCGACTGATGGGGGCCAACGTCCTGACTTTC. Drawing the rest from reference TRBV7-7 and TRBJ2-6, the complete variable domain is GAGVSQSPRYKVTKRGQDVTLRCDPISSHATLYWYQQALGQGPEFLTYFNYEAQPDKSGLPSDRFSAERPEGSISTLTIQRTEQRDSAMYRCASSVGTGRLMGANVLTFGAGSRLTVL.

The chain is built from TRBV19 and TRBJ1-3; D not resolved. Germline assignment: CDR1 LNHDA and CDR2 SQIVND (reference sequence). The length of the CDR3 is 16 residues. The V and J ends lost 8 bases and 1 base respectively, with 18 bases between them. The CDR3, as DNA: TGTGCCAGTGCCGACCTCCCTCGGGATTCTGGAAACACCATATATTTT. Translated, it gives CASADLPRDSGNTIYF. The whole variable domain, remainder taken from reference TRBV19 and TRBJ1-3, is DGGITQSPKYLFRKEGQNVTLSCEQNLNHDAMYWYRQDPGQGLRLIYYSQIVNDFQKGDIAEGYSVSREKKESFPLTVTSAQKNPTAFYLCASADLPRDSGNTIYFGEGSWLTVV.

V is TRBV15 and J is TRBJ1-1, with 8 bases that match TRBD1. V was clipped by 3 bases and J by 6 bases; unmatched bases: 6. This CDR3 is built from 14 residues. Germline V lookup: CDR1 LNHNV, CDR2 YYDKDF (reference sequence). The CDR3 DNA follows: TGTGCCACCAGCAGGGACAGGGCGGGTCCTGAAGCTTTCTTT. Translated: CATSRDRAGPEAFF. Based on the CDR3 plus reference TRBV15 and TRBJ1-1, the full variable domain is DAMVIQNPRYQVTQFGKPVTLSCSQTLNHNVMYWYQQKSSQAPKLLFHYYDKDFNNEADTPDNFQSRRPNTSFCFLDIRSPGLGDTAMYLCATSRDRAGPEAFFGQGTRLTVV.

This clone has a single count. The V gene is TRBV15, the J gene TRBJ2-5, with D perhaps matching TRBD2 (7 bases). This CDR3 is built from 14 residues. The germline V gene has CDR1 LNHNV and CDR2 YYDKDF (reference sequence). The V and J ends lost 7 bases and 1 base respectively, with 13 bases between them. The CDR3 DNA follows: TGTGCCACCAAAGAGGGGGGGTTCCAAGAGACCCAGTACTTC. It encodes CATKEGGFQETQYF.

J is TRBJ1-5 and V is TRBV2, with a possible D match to TRBD1 (6 bases). This CDR3 comprises 15 residues. The V end lost 3 bases, the J end lost 1 base, and 10 bases lay between the germline ends. Germline CDR1 reads SNHLY; CDR2 reads FYNNEI. As DNA, the CDR3 is TGTGCCAGCAGTGAGGCAGGACAGAGCAATCAGCCCCAGCATTTT. Its protein is CASSEAGQSNQPQHF.

The rearrangement links TRBV20-1 to TRBJ1-6; D is ambiguous. The germline V gene encodes CDR1 DFQATT and CDR2 SNEGSKA (reference sequence). V was shortened by 3 bases and J by 10 bases, with 10 bases between the two germline ends. This CDR3 is 12 amino acids long. The CDR3 here is CSASPGASPLHF. The CDR3 DNA follows: TGCAGTGCTAGTCCAGGTGCCTCACCCCTCCACTTT.